One T cell receptor (beta chain) is described in this entry. The sample is drawn from a study of T cell responses to AZD1222 COVID-19 vaccine. V was trimmed by 7 bases and J by 5 bases, leaving 8 bases between them. Germline V gene sequence: CDR1 DFQATT, CDR2 SNEGSKA (reference sequence). The CDR3 runs 10 residues. The assay was immunoSEQ multiplex PCR, and TCRdb's table has in-frame clones only and misses some. The sample carries about 130,000 clones, about nine tenths recorded once. This clonotype was sampled from an adult in good health. This chain joins TRBV20-1 and TRBJ1-1; D gene ambiguous. The material sequenced was peripheral blood, taken on day 0 of AZD1222 vaccination. The CDR3 DNA reads as TGCAGTGTCGCGAGAACTGAAGCTTTCTTT. It codes for CSVARTEAFF.